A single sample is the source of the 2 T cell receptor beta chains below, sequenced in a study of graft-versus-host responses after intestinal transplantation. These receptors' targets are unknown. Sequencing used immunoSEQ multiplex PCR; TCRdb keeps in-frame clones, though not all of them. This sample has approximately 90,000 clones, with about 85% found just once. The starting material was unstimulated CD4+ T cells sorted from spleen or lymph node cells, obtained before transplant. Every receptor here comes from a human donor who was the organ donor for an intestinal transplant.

CDR3 DNA: TGTGCCAGCAGCGCCAGAACAGATACGCAGTATTTT. Its protein is CASSARTDTQYF. The chain couples TRBV9 to TRBJ2-3; no clear D. The V and J ends lost 3 bases and 3 bases respectively, with 5 bases between them. The germline CDR1 and CDR2 sequences are SGDLS and YYNGEE. This CDR3 contains 12 residues.

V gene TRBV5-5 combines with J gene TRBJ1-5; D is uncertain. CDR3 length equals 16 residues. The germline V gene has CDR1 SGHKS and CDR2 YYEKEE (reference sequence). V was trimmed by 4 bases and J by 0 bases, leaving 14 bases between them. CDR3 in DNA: TGTGCCAGCAGCCCCGTGTATACCTATAGCAATCAGCCCCAGCATTTT. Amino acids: CASSPVYTYSNQPQHF.